The next 7 T cell receptor beta chains were all read from a single sample in a study of blood T cell repertoires in COVID-19. The table came from immunoSEQ multiplex PCR; TCRdb's copy has only in-frame clones and leaves some out. In the table there are roughly 210,000 clones, roughly 80% of which are singletons. The sequenced material came from peripheral blood. These receptors were collected from a woman of 80 years or more with COVID-19, enrolled during active disease.

The rearrangement links TRBV28 to TRBJ2-1; maybe TRBD2 (6 bases). Germline CDR1 is MDHEN and CDR2 is SYDVKM. Trimming removed 3 bases from V and 6 bases from J, with 12 bases in between. The CDR3 is made up of 14 amino acids. In DNA form, the CDR3 reads TGTGCCAGCAGTTTCCCAAGGAGGGGCAATGAGCAGTTCTTC. This sequence encodes CASSFPRRGNEQFF.

The chain couples TRBV24-1 to TRBJ2-2, with 7 bases identical to TRBD2. This CDR3 spans 13 amino acids. V dropped 7 bases and J dropped 3; count of bases not matched to a gene: 1. Germline V gives CDR1 KGHDR, CDR2 SFDVKD. In DNA, the CDR3 is TGTGCCACCAGGGGAGGGGACACCGGGGAGCTGTTTTTT. Translation gives CATRGGDTGELFF.

This clone was picked up one time. The V call is TRBV2, the J call TRBJ2-2, with D possibly being TRBD1 (5 bases). This CDR3 has 14 residues. Germline CDR1 is SNHLY and CDR2 is FYNNEI. The germline V and J ends were trimmed by 8 bases and 2 bases, with 12 bases remaining between them. This CDR3 is CASVGVRNTGELFF. The CDR3 nucleotides are TGTGCCAGCGTAGGGGTCAGAAACACCGGGGAGCTGTTTTTT.

The chain recombines TRBV5-1 with TRBJ2-7; tentative D call: TRBD1 (7 bases). This CDR3 has 15 residues. Trimming cost V 2 bases and J 0 bases, with 12 bases left between them. CDR1 SGHRS and CDR2 YFSETQ come from the germline V gene. In nucleotides, the CDR3 is TGCGCCAGCAGCTTCTCAGGGGGGAGCTCCTACGAGCAGTACTTC. Translating it yields CASSFSGGSSYEQYF.

The chain recombines TRBV4-1 with TRBJ2-7, with D maybe TRBD2 (5 bases). The CDR3 has 16 amino acids. V dropped 0 bases and J dropped 0 bases, with 12 bases sitting between them. Germline-derived CDR1 and CDR2 are MGHRA and YSYEKL. CDR3 residues: CASSQDWEFSSYEQYV. The CDR3 DNA sequence: TGCGCCAGCAGCCAAGATTGGGAGTTCAGCTCCTACGAGCAGTACGTC.

The V gene is TRBV7-2, the J gene TRBJ2-1, with D tentatively TRBD1 (6 bases). Per the germline V gene, CDR1 is SGHTA and CDR2 is FQGNSA. This CDR3 spans 15 amino acids. The ends were cut back, 6 bases at V and 0 bases at J, with 12 bases in the middle. CDR3 sequence reads: CASSWDTNSYNEQFF. The DNA for the CDR3 is TGTGCCAGCAGTTGGGACACCAACTCCTACAATGAGCAGTTCTTC.

The J gene is TRBJ2-1, the V gene TRBV19; D call uncertain. The CDR3 has 16 amino acids. Per germline, CDR1 LNHDA and CDR2 SQIVND (reference sequence). The germline V and J ends were trimmed by 5 bases and 0 bases, with 14 bases remaining between them. CDR3 amino acids: CASSPLPASSYNEQFF. The CDR3 nucleotides read TGTGCCAGTAGTCCTTTACCAGCGAGCTCCTACAATGAGCAGTTCTTC.